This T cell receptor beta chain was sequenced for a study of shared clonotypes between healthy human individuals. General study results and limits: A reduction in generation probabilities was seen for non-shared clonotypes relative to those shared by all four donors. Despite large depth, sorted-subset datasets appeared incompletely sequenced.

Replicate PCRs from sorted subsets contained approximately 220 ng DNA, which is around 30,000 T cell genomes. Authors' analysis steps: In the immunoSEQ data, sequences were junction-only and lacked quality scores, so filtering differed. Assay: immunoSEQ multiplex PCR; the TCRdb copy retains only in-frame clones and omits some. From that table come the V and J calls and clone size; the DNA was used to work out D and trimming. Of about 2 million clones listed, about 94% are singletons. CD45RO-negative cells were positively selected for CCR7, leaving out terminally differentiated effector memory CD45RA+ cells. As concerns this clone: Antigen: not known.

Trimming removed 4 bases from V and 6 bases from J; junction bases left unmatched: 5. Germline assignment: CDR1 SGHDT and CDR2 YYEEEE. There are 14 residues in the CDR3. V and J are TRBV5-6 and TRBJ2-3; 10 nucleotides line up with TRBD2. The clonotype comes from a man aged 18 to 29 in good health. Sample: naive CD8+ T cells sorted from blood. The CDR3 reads CASSTSGKSDTQYF. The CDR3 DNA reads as TGTGCCAGCAGCACTAGCGGGAAGTCTGATACGCAGTATTTT.